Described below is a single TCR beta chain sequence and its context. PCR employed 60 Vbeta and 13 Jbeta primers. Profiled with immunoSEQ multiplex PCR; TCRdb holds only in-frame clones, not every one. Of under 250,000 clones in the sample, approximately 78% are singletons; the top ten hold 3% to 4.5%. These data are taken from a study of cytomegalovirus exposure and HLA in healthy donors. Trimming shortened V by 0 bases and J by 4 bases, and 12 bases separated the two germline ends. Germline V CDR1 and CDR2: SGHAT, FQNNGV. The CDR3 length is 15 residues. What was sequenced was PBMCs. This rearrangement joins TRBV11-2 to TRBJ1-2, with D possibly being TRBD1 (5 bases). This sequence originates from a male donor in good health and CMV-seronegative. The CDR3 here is CASSLDLAGGYGYTF. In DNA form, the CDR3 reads TGTGCCAGCAGCTTAGATCTTGCGGGGGGCTATGGCTACACCTTC.